Following are 13 T cell receptor beta chains from one sample sequenced in a study of T-cell reconstitution after alpha-beta-depleted transplantation in children. The authors prepared the TCRbeta library with unique molecular identifiers. TCRdb used MiXCR to reprocess the PCR reads, holding one entry per CDR3 protein. The sample holds almost 600,000 distinct CDR3 sequences, 25% to 30% seen once. The sample in question was PBMCs, obtained before TCRalphabeta/CD19-depleted stem cell transplant. These receptors all come from a boy younger than two with Wiskott-Aldrich syndrome, due to receive a stem cell transplant.

This clonotype was counted a few times. The CDR3 DNA sequence: TGTGCCAGCATCAAGAGGACGCGGTGCACAGATACGCAGTATTTT. It translates to CASIKRTRCTDTQYF. V and J are TRBV5-6 and TRBJ2-3; D is unresolved. V was cut by 6 bases and J by 1 base, with 15 bases left in between. The CDR3 extends over 15 amino acids. Per the germline V gene, CDR1 is SGHDT and CDR2 is YYEEEE.

The chain combines TRBV25-1 with TRBJ2-7; possible D gene TRBD2, 6 bases. Germline CDR1 is MGHDK and CDR2 is SYGVNS. The V end was cut by 4 bases, the J end by 3 bases, with 10 bases between. The CDR3 has 13 residues. In nucleotides, the CDR3 is TGTGCCAGCAGTGCCCAGACTAGCTACGAGCAGTACTTC. Residues: CASSAQTSYEQYF.

This clonotype turned up a few times. This chain links TRBV6-1 with TRBJ1-6; D uncertain. Germline V CDR1 and CDR2: MNHNS, SASEGT. The ends were cut back, 7 bases at V and 0 bases at J, with 7 bases in the middle. The CDR3 is 14 amino acids. The DNA of the CDR3 is TGTGCCAGCATGGCAAGCTCCTATAATTCACCCCTCCACTTT. Translation: CASMASSYNSPLHF.

In this sample, this clonotype turned up a few times. This chain links TRBV5-1 with TRBJ2-1, with TRBD2 identical over 11 bases. Germline trimming cut 4 bases from V and 4 bases from J; bases unmatched to any gene: 10. In germline, CDR1 is SGHRS, CDR2 YFSETQ. This CDR3 spans 17 amino acids. The CDR3 nucleotides read TGCGCCAGCAGCCGAAAAACCGGGACTAGCGGATACAATGAGCAGTTCTTC. It specifies CASSRKTGTSGYNEQFF.

Comments on this clonotype: Being one base from a much bigger clone, this may be a read error. The gene calls are TRBV27 and TRBJ2-3; 8 bases line up with TRBD2. Germline values: CDR1 MNHEY, CDR2 SMNVEV (reference sequence). V gave up 6 bases and J gave up 2 bases; unmatched junction bases: 1. The CDR3 totals 13 residues. In DNA, the CDR3 is TGTGCCAGCAGGACTAGCGACACAGATACGCAGTATTTT. Protein: CASRTSDTDTQYF.

The V gene is TRBV20-1, the J gene TRBJ2-1; 7 bases fit TRBD2. The germline gives CDR1 DFQATT, CDR2 SNEGSKA (reference sequence). The CDR3 totals 14 residues. V lost 5 bases to trimming and J lost 2 bases; unmatched junction nucleotides: 6. CDR3 in amino acids: CSAQAGSTYNEQFF. The CDR3 DNA reads TGCAGTGCTCAAGCGGGGTCCACCTACAATGAGCAGTTCTTC.

This clonotype was seen more than once but under ten times. This CDR3 is CASSRGQGGAEQYF. As DNA, the CDR3 is TGTGCCAGCAGCCGGGGACAGGGGGGAGCCGAGCAGTACTTC. The rearrangement uses TRBV7-2 and TRBJ2-7; 11 positions agree with TRBD1. The CDR3 runs to 14 residues. The V gene's germline CDR1 is SGHTA and CDR2 FQGNSA. Trimming took 5 bases from V and 6 from J; bases not matched to a gene: 6.

Only a few counts were recorded for this clonotype. This chain joins TRBV24-1 and TRBJ2-1, with D possibly being TRBD1 or TRBD2 (5 bases each). The CDR3 extends over 15 amino acids. Between the trimmed V and J ends, which lost 3 bases and 8 bases, there was a span of 16 bases. Germline V lookup: CDR1 KGHDR, CDR2 SFDVKD. The DNA of the CDR3 is TGTGCCACCAGTGATAGGGACCGGGAAAGAGATGAGCAGTTCTTC. Translated, it gives CATSDRDRERDEQFF.

This clonotype came up a few times. The chain combines TRBV28 with TRBJ2-7; 7 bases match TRBD1. The V and J ends lost 9 bases and 7 bases, in that order; junction bases with no gene match: 9. Germline V CDR1 and CDR2: MDHEN, SYDVKM. The CDR3 runs 12 residues. The CDR3 DNA is TGTGCCAGTCGGCAACAGGGGAGAGAGCAGTACTTC. It is translated as CASRQQGREQYF.

The chain uses TRBV7-2 and TRBJ2-2; the match to TRBD2 covers 7 bases. Looked up from germline, CDR1 is SGHTA and CDR2 is FQGNSA. The CDR3 is made up of 15 amino acids. Losses at the gene ends were 1 base for V and 6 bases for J; bases not matched to a gene: 5. Here the CDR3 reads CASSLGSGMAGELFF. CDR3 bases: TGTGCCAGCAGCTTAGGGAGCGGGATGGCCGGGGAGCTGTTTTTT.

The rearrangement links TRBV5-1 to TRBJ2-5; the D gene could be TRBD1 or TRBD2 (5 bases each). Per germline, CDR1 SGHRS and CDR2 YFSETQ. V was trimmed by 4 bases and J by 3 bases, leaving 13 bases between them. This CDR3 contains 14 residues. The CDR3 DNA follows: TGCGCCAGCAGCGTAACCGGGACGGAAGAGACCCAGTACTTC. Protein product: CASSVTGTEETQYF.

There are a few counts of this clonotype. The CDR3 sequence is CASRRGVAAFTDTQYF. The DNA of the CDR3 is TGCGCCAGCAGACGTGGCGTAGCTGCCTTCACAGATACGCAGTATTTT. The rearrangement links TRBV5-1 to TRBJ2-3; no clear D. CDR1 is SGHRS, CDR2 YFSETQ, per germline. The CDR3 has 16 residues. V lost 5 bases to trimming and J lost 2 bases, with 18 bases between them.

V is TRBV7-2 and J is TRBJ1-2, with 9 bases aligning to TRBD1. The CDR3 extends over 13 amino acids. The V and J ends lost 3 bases and 14 bases, in that order; junction bases with no gene match: 10. Germline loops: CDR1 SGHTA, CDR2 FQGNSA. CDR3 DNA sequence: TGTGCCAGCAGCTTTCCCGGGACAGGGCCTCTTACCTTC. It is translated as CASSFPGTGPLTF.